This T cell receptor beta chain came from a study of blood T cell repertoires in COVID-19. Study-wide context: Samples taken during acute and convalescent COVID-19 were collected in the United States, Italy and Spain. In each case, the material was cDNA or gDNA derived from T cells, B-cell-depleted T cells, or PBMCs.

Study processing details: The assay estimated nucleated cells by amplifying reference gene primers. TCRdb's table, derived via immunoSEQ multiplex PCR, lists solely in-frame clones and lacks some. V, J and clone size are taken as reported in that table, and D and trimming were inferred from the DNA itself. In the table there are 130,000 to 150,000 clones, about nine tenths of which are singletons. The V segment lost 3 bases and the J segment 5 bases; nucleotides outside the gene matches: 4. The CDR3 is 14 amino acids. The V gene's germline CDR1 is SGHNT and CDR2 YENEEA. V is TRBV11-3 and J is TRBJ2-3; 8 bases agree with TRBD2. The sequencing sample was made of peripheral blood. This receptor was obtained from a human donor in a cohort sampled during active COVID-19. The CDR3 sequence: CASSLRGDVDTQYF. The DNA for the CDR3 is TGTGCCAGCAGCTTGCGGGGGGACGTAGATACGCAGTATTTT.